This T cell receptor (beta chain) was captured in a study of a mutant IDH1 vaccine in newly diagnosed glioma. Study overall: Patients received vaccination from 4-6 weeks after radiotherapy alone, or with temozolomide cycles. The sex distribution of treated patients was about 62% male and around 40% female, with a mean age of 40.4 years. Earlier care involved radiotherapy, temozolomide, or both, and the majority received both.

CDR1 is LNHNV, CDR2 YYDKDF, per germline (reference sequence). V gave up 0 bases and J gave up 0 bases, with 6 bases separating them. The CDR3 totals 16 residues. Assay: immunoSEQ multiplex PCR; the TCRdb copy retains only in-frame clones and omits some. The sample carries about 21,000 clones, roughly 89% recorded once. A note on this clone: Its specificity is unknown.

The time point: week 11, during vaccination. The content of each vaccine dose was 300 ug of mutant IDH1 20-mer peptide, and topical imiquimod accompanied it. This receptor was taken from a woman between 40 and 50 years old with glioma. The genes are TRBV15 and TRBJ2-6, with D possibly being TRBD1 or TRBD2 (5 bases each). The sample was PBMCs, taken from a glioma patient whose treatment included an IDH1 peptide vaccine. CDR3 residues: CATSRDGGSGANVLTF. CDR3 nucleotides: TGTGCCACCAGCAGAGATGGGGGCTCTGGGGCCAACGTCCTGACTTTC.